The 22 T cell receptor beta chains listed next were all sequenced from one sample in a study of T cells in Graves' hyperthyroidism and ophthalmopathy. Researchers took RNA transcripts and amplified the TCR beta CDR3 regions from them. HTBI primers were employed in a first-round RT-PCR of the TCR CDR3. TCRdb called the multiplex PCR reads again in MiXCR, with one record for every CDR3 protein. In the table there are under 450,000 distinct CDR3 sequences, around an eighth of which are singletons. Input material: blood. All receptors derive from a man younger than 45 with Graves' hyperthyroidism that later progressed to Graves' ophthalmopathy.

This clonotype has a handful of counts. V and J are TRBV5-6 and TRBJ2-5; TRBD2 is a possible D gene (5 bases). This CDR3 comprises 14 residues. Germline lookup yields CDR1 SGHDT and CDR2 YYEEEE. V was clipped by 2 bases and J by 2 bases, with 10 bases between them. CDR3 sequence reads: CASSLGLDQETQYF. The CDR3 DNA sequence: TGTGCCAGCAGCTTAGGACTGGATCAAGAGACCCAGTACTTC.

This clonotype came up many times. The chain has TRBV7-6 and TRBJ2-1, with 9 nucleotides matching TRBD2. Germline assignment: CDR1 SGHVS and CDR2 FNYEAQ. The CDR3 sequence is 16 residues long. V was pared by 5 bases and J by 5 bases, with 10 bases of the junction left unmatched. Here the CDR3 DNA reads TGTGCCAGCAGCCCCCTTAGCGGGGGACACAACAATGAGCAGTTCTTC. This codes for CASSPLSGGHNNEQFF.

With regard to this clonotype: One end of the junction does not line up with germline, which may come from a read error. V and J are TRBV5-1 and TRBJ1-5; D is undetermined. The CDR3 length is 13 residues. Germline values: CDR1 SGHRS, CDR2 YFSETQ. CDR3 in amino acids: CASSLDSNQPQRF. The CDR3 nucleotides read TGCGCCAGCAGCTTGGATAGCAATCAGCCCCAGCGTTTT.

This clonotype showed up many times. The chain uses TRBV6-5 and TRBJ1-2; D possibly corresponds to TRBD1 (5 bases). The germline V gene has CDR1 MNHEY and CDR2 SVGAGI. The ends were cut back, 0 bases at V and 7 bases at J, with 12 bases in the middle. The CDR3 sequence is 14 residues long. CDR3 in amino acids: CASSYSRGSRGYTF. CDR3 nucleotides: TGTGCCAGCAGTTACTCGAGGGGAAGCCGTGGCTACACCTTC.

This clonotype was seen a handful of times. The CDR3 DNA is TGTGCCAGCAGTTACTTGACAGGCCTCAGAAACACCATATATTTT. This gives the protein CASSYLTGLRNTIYF. This chain uses TRBV6-5 with TRBJ1-3, with D perhaps matching TRBD1 (6 bases). V was pared by 1 base and J by 5 bases, with 12 bases between. Per the germline V gene, CDR1 is MNHEY and CDR2 is SVGAGI. There are 15 residues in the CDR3.

This clonotype was seen repeatedly, ten times or more. This CDR3 is CASSSKDRGSSYNEQFF. The CDR3 bases are TGTGCCAGCAGCTCAAAAGACAGGGGGAGCTCCTACAATGAGCAGTTCTTC. The J gene is TRBJ2-1, the V gene TRBV7-9; 9 bases line up with TRBD1. CDR3 length: 17 amino acids. From germline, CDR1 is SEHNR and CDR2 FQNEAQ (reference sequence). J was trimmed by 0 bases and V by 4 bases; bases with no gene match: 7.

V is TRBV28 and J is TRBJ1-4; D may be TRBD1 (5 bases). Looked up from germline, CDR1 is MDHEN and CDR2 is SYDVKM. This CDR3 has 13 amino acids. The V and J ends lost 1 base and 12 bases respectively, with 12 bases between them. The CDR3 protein is CASSLLSTGELFF. CDR3 in DNA: TGTGCCAGCAGTTTATTAAGTACAGGCGAACTGTTTTTT.

With regard to this clonotype: One base away lies a much larger clone, so this may be a sequencing read error. J is TRBJ2-3 and V is TRBV11-2; 8 bases align to TRBD1. J gave up 0 bases and V 2 bases, and 13 bases lay outside the gene matches. The CDR3 runs 19 residues. The germline CDR1 and CDR2 sequences are SGHAT and FQNNGV. The DNA for the CDR3 is TGTGCCAGCAGCTTATGGGCAGGGGGCACCTTTACTAGCACAGATACGCAGTATTTT. Protein: CASSLWAGGTFTSTDTQYF.

V gene TRBV10-2 combines with J gene TRBJ1-6; D unresolved. The CDR3 extends over 15 amino acids. Germline V gives CDR1 WSHSY, CDR2 SAAADI. V dropped 4 bases and J dropped 0 bases, with 7 bases sitting between them. CDR3 in amino acids: CASSVEVSYNSPLHF. Here the CDR3 DNA reads TGCGCCAGCAGTGTAGAAGTCTCCTATAATTCACCCCTCCACTTT.

This clonotype came up many times. V gene TRBV6-1 combines with J gene TRBJ2-3; 12 bases line up with TRBD2. The germline CDR1 and CDR2 sequences are MNHNS and SASEGT. V shed 5 bases, J shed 10 bases, and the junction held 4 bases outside the gene matches. The CDR3 is made up of 13 amino acids. The CDR3 bases are TGTGCCAGCAGTCGGACTAGCGGGGTGGCGCAGTATTTT. Translation gives CASSRTSGVAQYF.

This clonotype was counted a few times. The J gene is TRBJ1-3, the V gene TRBV7-8; D gene uncertain. Trimming took off 2 bases at V and 0 bases at J, with 8 bases between the two ends. The CDR3 is 15 residues long. The germline V gene encodes CDR1 SGHVS and CDR2 FQNEAQ. As DNA, the CDR3 is TGTGCCAGCAGCTTAAATGTAGGCTCTGGAAACACCATATATTTT. The encoded protein is CASSLNVGSGNTIYF. Full variable domain (outside the CDR3, taken from reference TRBV7-8 and TRBJ1-3): GAGVSQSPRYKVAKRGQDVALRCDPISGHVSLFWYQQALGQGPEFLTYFQNEAQLDKSGLPSDRFFAERPEGSVSTLKIQRTQQEDSAVYLCASSLNVGSGNTIYFGEGSWLTVV.

About this clonotype: An end of the junction does not agree with germline; a read error may underlie this. V gene TRBV12-3 or TRBV12-4 combines with J gene TRBJ1-2, with unresolved D. This CDR3 has 13 amino acids. The CDR3 spells CASSLVPGDGCTF. The DNA of the CDR3 is TGTGCCAGCAGTTTAGTTCCCGGAGATGGCTGCACCTTC.

The rearrangement joins TRBV6-1 to TRBJ2-4, with 7 bases matching TRBD1. Trimming at V came to 6 bases and at J to 1 base, leaving 6 bases not matched to a gene. This CDR3 region has 15 residues. Germline CDR1 and CDR2: MNHNS and SASEGT. CDR3 amino acids: CASRFTGAAKNIQYF. CDR3 nucleotides: TGTGCCAGCAGATTCACAGGGGCGGCCAAAAACATTCAGTACTTC.

This clonotype was detected many times. The rearrangement joins TRBV5-5 to TRBJ1-1; 7 bases are a match to TRBD1. This CDR3 has 15 amino acids. Germline CDR1 reads SGHKS; CDR2 reads YYEKEE (reference sequence). The junction had 5 bases not matched to a gene; V was cut back by 3 bases and J by 0 bases. CDR3: CASSSLGQMNTEAFF. CDR3 nucleotide sequence: TGTGCCAGCAGCTCCTTGGGACAGATGAACACTGAAGCTTTCTTT.

The rearrangement joins TRBV18 to TRBJ1-6, with D hard to call. Germline V gives CDR1 KGHSH, CDR2 LQKENI. Trimming took 3 bases from V and 9 from J, leaving 9 bases between them. The CDR3 contains 13 residues. CDR3 sequence reads: CASSPPGGSPLHF. The CDR3 region has the DNA TGTGCCAGCTCACCCCCGGGTGGTTCACCCCTCCACTTT.

This clonotype was found many times. At one of its ends the junction is not consistent with the germline gene, which may arise from a read error. The chain recombines TRBV7-8 with TRBJ1-2, with 12 bases lining up with TRBD1. The CDR3 consists of 15 residues. Germline V CDR1 and CDR2: SGHVS, FQNEAQ. The CDR3 DNA reads TGTGCCAGCAGTTTAGGGACAGGGGGCAACTATGGCTACACCTTC. It encodes CASSLGTGGNYGYTF.

The V gene is TRBV6-2 or TRBV6-3, the J gene TRBJ1-5; D unclear. This CDR3 has 17 residues. Germline values: CDR1 MNHEY, CDR2 SVGEGT. V was cut by 5 bases and J by 3 bases, with 20 bases left in between. In nucleotides, the CDR3 is TGTGCCAGCAGTGCACGTTACCGGGATACAATCAATCAGCCCCAGCATTTT. This gives the protein CASSARYRDTINQPQHF.

This clonotype was counted between two and nine times. The rearrangement uses TRBV3-1 and TRBJ2-2, with TRBD1 matching over 10 bases. The junction had 5 bases not matched to a gene; V was cut back by 3 bases and J by 7 bases. CDR1 is LGHDT, CDR2 YNNKEL, per germline (reference sequence). The CDR3 covers 15 residues. The CDR3 DNA reads TGTGCCAGCAGCCAGGGGACAGGGGCTCTCGGGGAGCTGTTTTTT. It yields the protein CASSQGTGALGELFF.

The chain combines TRBV10-3 with TRBJ1-6; 7 positions match TRBD1. V lost 5 bases, J lost 10 bases, and 5 bases stayed unmatched. CDR1 and CDR2 (germline): ENHRY, SYGVKD. The CDR3 contains 13 residues. CDR3 DNA sequence: TGTGCCATCAGTAGAGGGGGCAACTCACCCCTCCACTTT. Protein product: CAISRGGNSPLHF.

This clonotype has at least ten counts. CDR3 sequence (DNA): TGCAGCGTTGGCATTTTGAGGGGCACTGAAGCTTTCTTT. Translating gives CSVGILRGTEAFF. V usage is TRBV29-1 and J usage is TRBJ1-1; maybe TRBD1 (5 bases). Per germline, CDR1 SQVTM and CDR2 ANQGSEA. CDR3 length: 13 residues. V was clipped by 4 bases and J by 4 bases, with 13 bases between them. The variable domain in full, with the rest retrieved from reference TRBV29-1 and TRBJ1-1, is SAVISQKPSRDICQRGTSLTIQCQVDSQVTMMFWYRQQPGQSLTLIATANQGSEATYESGFVIDKFPISRPNLTFSTLTVSNMSPEDSSIYLCSVGILRGTEAFFGQGTRLTVV.

This sequence joins TRBV10-3 and TRBJ2-3, with 8 nucleotides matching TRBD2. The junction had 7 bases not matched to a gene; V was cut back by 3 bases and J by 2 bases. This CDR3 region has 16 residues. Looked up from germline, CDR1 is ENHRY and CDR2 is SYGVKD. CDR3 DNA: TGTGCCATCAGTGAACTAGCGGCGACTGACACAGATACGCAGTATTTT. Protein product: CAISELAATDTDTQYF.

This clonotype was counted many times. This chain uses TRBV30 with TRBJ2-1; TRBD1 might be the D (6 bases). The CDR3 runs to 12 residues. Germline V CDR1 and CDR2: GTSNPN, SVGIG (reference sequence). Trimming pared 3 bases from V and 9 bases from J, leaving 12 bases between. In nucleotides, the CDR3 is TGTGCCTGGAGCCCAGGGGCCACTGAGCAGTTCTTC. The encoded protein is CAWSPGATEQFF.